Shown below are 6 T cell receptor beta chains from a single sample sequenced in a study of metastatic and nonmetastatic thyroid tumors. With MiXCR, TCRdb called clones anew from the PCR reads. The sample records 43,000 or so clones, roughly 4% being singletons. Each patient went into thyroid surgery without having received any treatment. Sample: blood. The receptor source for this set is a female donor with papillary thyroid cancer or a benign thyroid nodule (not recorded which). Some clones in this sample may be carry-over from other donors' samples.

This clone has a count of ten or more. The chain has TRBV4-1 and TRBJ2-7; maybe TRBD1 (5 bases). Between the trimmed V and J ends, which lost 1 base and 2 bases, there was a span of 9 bases. This CDR3 has 14 amino acids. Germline V gene lookup returns CDR1 MGHRA and CDR2 YSYEKL. In DNA form, the CDR3 reads TGCGCCAGCAGCCAAGTTCAGGGCCCCTACGAGCAGTACTTC. It yields the protein CASSQVQGPYEQYF.

This clone turned up a few times. The chain recombines TRBV2 with TRBJ2-5; D possibly corresponds to TRBD2 (6 bases). The CDR3 is made up of 15 amino acids. In germline, CDR1 is SNHLY, CDR2 FYNNEI. Trimming took 7 bases from V and 5 from J, leaving 20 bases between them. The CDR3 DNA follows: TGTGCCAGCACCATGGGCGGGGCAGGGCCGGAGACCCAGTACTTC. Its translation is CASTMGGAGPETQYF. Combining the CDR3 with reference TRBV2 and TRBJ2-5 gives the whole variable domain EPEVTQTPSHQVTQMGQEVILRCVPISNHLYFYWYRQILGQKVEFLVSFYNNEISEKSEIFDDQFSVERPDGSNFTLKIRSTKLEDSAMYFCASTMGGAGPETQYFGPGTRLLVL.

This clone was seen once. This sequence joins TRBV28 and TRBJ2-4; a weak D match, TRBD1 (5 bases). V lost 5 bases and J lost 6, with 8 bases in between. Germline CDR1 is MDHEN and CDR2 is SYDVKM. This CDR3 has 12 amino acids. The CDR3 region has the DNA TGTGCCAGCAGTCTGGGGCGAAACATTCAGTACTTC. Translated: CASSLGRNIQYF.

This clone was detected only a few times. The CDR3 coding sequence is TGTGCCAGTAGACAGGGTGGCTACACCTTC. It translates to CASRQGGYTF. V usage is TRBV19 and J usage is TRBJ1-2, with D possibly being TRBD1 (6 bases). There are 10 residues in the CDR3. The germline V gene encodes CDR1 LNHDA and CDR2 SQIVND (reference sequence). V was cut by 6 bases and J by 7 bases, with 6 bases left in between.

This clone was seen at least ten times. CDR3 region: CAWSWEASTDTQYF. The DNA for the CDR3 is TGTGCCTGGAGCTGGGAGGCTAGCACAGATACGCAGTATTTT. The chain joins TRBV30 to TRBJ2-3; D possibly corresponds to TRBD2 (6 bases). Germline V gives CDR1 GTSNPN, CDR2 SVGIG (reference sequence). The CDR3 length is 14 residues. Between the trimmed V and J ends, which lost 3 bases and 0 bases, there was a span of 10 bases.

For this clone: A much bigger clone sits one base away, suggesting this may be a read error. This sample includes further DNA sequences coding for the same CDR3. The chain is built from TRBV19 and TRBJ2-6; 7 positions agree with TRBD1. CDR3 length: 19 amino acids. Germline V CDR1 and CDR2: LNHDA, SQIVND (reference sequence). The CDR3 DNA follows: TGTGCTAGTACCTACAGACCGGGACAGAAACCCTCTGGGGCCAACGTCCCGACTTTC. This encodes CASTYRPGQKPSGANVPTF.